This note documents a single T cell receptor beta chain sequence. Its antigen remains unknown. The same CDR3 is also encoded by other DNA sequences in this sample. Clones were read by immunoSEQ multiplex PCR, and TCRdb kept only the in-frame ones, dropping some. The sample has some 1 million clones; 65% to 75% are singletons. The record originates from a study of shared clonotypes between healthy human individuals. The overall study: Sampling drew on donors who were two women and a few men aged 18 to 49. Overall study findings and caveats: Naive subsets usually exceeded memory subsets in estimated richness. Only blood samples were collected, and tissue repertoires likely differ. Although depth was large, rarefaction showed that sequencing of the sorted subsets was incomplete.

Germline V gives CDR1 SNHLY, CDR2 FYNNEI. The CDR3 contains 14 residues. Germline trimming cut 4 bases from V and 5 bases from J; bases unmatched to any gene: 5. The chain couples TRBV2 to TRBJ2-5; 9 bases align to TRBD2. What was sequenced was memory CD4+ T cells sorted from blood. Specified subset: CD45RA-negative fraction. This clonotype was obtained from a man aged 18 to 35 in good health. CDR3 coding DNA: TGTGCCAGCAGTGGGGGACTAGCTGGGGAGACCCAGTACTTC. Translating it yields CASSGGLAGETQYF.